These T cell receptor beta chains were read from a single sample in a study of OX40 agonist ivuxolimab in advanced cancers. Profiling relied on immunoSEQ multiplex PCR, and the TCRdb table lists in-frame clones only, not all of them. The sample has approximately 54,000 clones; about 80% are singletons. The sample consisted of CD4+ or CD8+ T cells sorted from blood, taken in a trial of the OX40 agonist ivuxolimab. Receptor source: an adult with an advanced solid tumor such as melanoma, head and neck, liver or kidney cancer. The CDR3 runs from the conserved cysteine through the conserved F or W. D genes are given only for firm matches. Some rows mark clone size as missing; the rest say once, few, many or name a class of expanded clone.

>TRBJ1-6|TRBD1|TRBV5-1|-
CASSLREQGLNSPLHF
TGCGCCAGCAGCTTGCGTGAACAGGGGCTAAATTCACCCCTCCACTTT
>TRBJ2-3|-|TRBV6-1|once
CASTQVFTDTQYF
TGTGCCAGCACACAGGTATTCACAGATACGCAGTATTTT
>TRBJ1-1|-|TRBV6-5|once
CASSYSLGRNTEAFF
TGTGCCAGCAGTTACTCGCTGGGAAGGAACACTGAAGCTTTCTTT
>TRBJ2-2|-|TRBV7-2|once
CASSLAGRTGELFF
TGTGCCAGCAGCTTAGCGGGGCGGACCGGGGAGCTGTTTTTT
>TRBJ1-1|-|TRBV9|once
CASSVVQGNTEAFF
TGTGCCAGCAGCGTAGTCCAGGGGAACACTGAAGCTTTCTTT
>TRBJ1-4|-|TRBV27|-
CASSGDWGSPTNEKLFF
TGTGCCAGCAGTGGAGATTGGGGGTCCCCAACTAATGAAAAACTGTTTTTT
>TRBJ2-2|-|TRBV9|-
CASSVRGTGELFF
TGTGCCAGCAGCGTCAGGGGTACCGGGGAGCTGTTTTTT
>TRBJ2-5|TRBD2|TRBV2|-
CASRVSGVVQETQYF
TGTGCCAGCAGAGTTAGCGGGGTAGTCCAAGAGACCCAGTACTTC
>TRBJ2-7|-|TRBV2|few
CASSEEAYFDPSRAEVVDEQYF
TGTGCCAGCAGTGAAGAAGCGTATTTCGACCCAAGCCGGGCCGAGGTAGTCGACGAGCAGTACTTC
>TRBJ1-2|TRBD1|TRBV11-3|-
CASSFGTGTGYTF
TGTGCCAGCAGCTTTGGGACAGGGACTGGCTACACCTTC
>TRBJ1-5|-|TRBV6-1|-
CASSTDSDQPQHF
TGTGCCAGCAGCACGGACAGTGATCAGCCCCAGCATTTT
>TRBJ1-2|-|TRBV5-1|-
CASSFQGYNGYTF
TGCGCCAGCAGCTTTCAGGGCTATAATGGCTACACCTTC
>TRBJ2-2|TRBD2|TRBV5-1|-
CASSFPPQEKGGIPGELFF
TGCGCCAGCAGCTTTCCCCCCCAAGAGAAGGGAGGGATTCCCGGGGAGCTGTTTTTT
>TRBJ1-4|-|TRBV6-1|-
CASVDTLNEKLFF
TGTGCCAGTGTGGACACCCTTAATGAAAAACTGTTTTTT
>TRBJ2-5|TRBD1|TRBV7-9|once
CASSLSWTGEETQYF
TGTGCCAGCAGCTTATCATGGACAGGGGAAGAGACCCAGTACTTC
>TRBJ1-1|-|TRBV5-1|-
CASSLSIGNTEAFF
TGCGCCAGCAGCTTGTCGATTGGGAACACTGAAGCTTTCTTT
>TRBJ1-2|-|TRBV6-5|-
CASSYSRRGHYGYTF
TGTGCCAGCAGTTACTCGCGTCGGGGACACTATGGCTACACCTTC
>TRBJ2-7|-|TRBV27|-
CASSLNGGLAFYEQYF
TGTGCCAGCAGTTTAAACGGGGGACTTGCCTTCTACGAGCAGTACTTC
>TRBJ2-7|-|TRBV5-4|-
CASRLRRDNSYEQYF
TGTGCCAGCAGACTTCGCAGGGACAACTCCTACGAGCAGTACTTC
>TRBJ1-5|-|TRBV4-2|-
CASSQDQGRLGHQPQHF
TGTGCCAGCAGCCAAGATCAGGGTAGATTGGGGCATCAGCCCCAGCATTTT
>TRBJ2-2|TRBD2|TRBV7-9|few
CASSAAASGGPNTGELFF
TGTGCCAGCAGCGCGGCGGCTAGCGGGGGCCCGAACACCGGGGAGCTGTTTTTT
>TRBJ2-3|-|TRBV7-6|-
CASSPQTVPTDTQYF
TGTGCCAGCAGCCCGCAGACCGTCCCGACAGATACGCAGTATTTT
>TRBJ2-7|-|TRBV5-1|-
CASSSGTRPYEQYF
TGCGCCAGCAGCTCGGGGACCCGCCCCTACGAGCAGTACTTC
>TRBJ2-1|-|TRBV25-1|-
CASSAPGPVEQFF
TGTGCCAGCAGTGCACCCGGACCTGTCGAGCAGTTCTTC
>TRBJ2-3|-|TRBV9|once
CASSVVANTDTQYF
TGTGCCAGCAGCGTAGTGGCTAACACAGATACGCAGTATTTT